This T cell receptor (beta chain) derives from a study of CD8+CD57+ T cells in acquired aplastic anemia. Whole-study context: Recorded DNA amounts for sorted CD4+ and CD8+ cells had an average of about 3.5 ug. General study points: Patients and controls turned out to have roughly 30 CD8+ CDR3 sequences in common.

TCR beta VDJ and CDR3 profiles were obtained from a genomic DNA template. TCRdb re-called the reads through MiXCR, storing one row per CDR3 protein. The data show some 120,000 distinct CDR3 sequences, with 40% to 60% seen just once and about 2.5% held by the top ten. This clonotype was detected only a few times. What it binds is not known. Sequenced input: sorted CD4+, CD8+, or CD8+CD57+ T cells (not recorded which) from PBMCs. This receptor was obtained from a human donor in good health, serving as a control.

The CDR3 here is CASSLDRGADTQHF. In DNA, the CDR3 is TGTGCCAGCAGCTTAGACAGGGGCGCAGATACGCAGCATTTT. This chain links TRBV11-2 with TRBJ2-3; maybe TRBD1 (6 bases). The J call could be wrong; TRBJ1-5 is a better fit for the DNA end. Germline-derived CDR1 and CDR2 are SGHAT and FQNNGV. This CDR3 is built from 14 residues.